A single sample is the source of the 28 T cell receptor beta chains below, sequenced in a study of cytomegalovirus exposure and HLA in healthy donors. The PCR contained 60 Vbeta and 13 Jbeta primers. Measured with immunoSEQ multiplex PCR; TCRdb has only the in-frame clones, and not every one. Of about 230,000 clones in the sample, around 83% were seen once. Sequencing was performed on PBMCs. The receptor source for this set is a girl aged 2-10 years in good health and CMV-seronegative.

The rearrangement uses TRBV5-6 and TRBJ1-1; TRBD1 aligns across 7 bases. The germline V gene encodes CDR1 SGHDT and CDR2 YYEEEE. The CDR3 is 13 residues long. V shed 5 bases and J 1 base; nucleotides not matched to a gene: 2. The CDR3 DNA is TGTGCCAGCAGGAGGGACAGGAACACTGAAGCTTTCTTT. Amino acid sequence: CASRRDRNTEAFF.

The chain joins TRBV6-6 to TRBJ2-2; 11 nucleotides match TRBD1. V shed 5 bases and J 6 bases; nucleotides not matched to a gene: 5. Germline CDR1 reads MNHNY; CDR2 reads SVGAGI (reference sequence). The CDR3 spans 15 residues. CDR3 in amino acids: CASSRTGQGAGELFF. DNA of the CDR3: TGTGCCAGCAGTCGAACGGGACAGGGGGCCGGGGAGCTGTTTTTT.

This clone was seen more than once but under ten times. The V gene is TRBV6-1, the J gene TRBJ1-1; D unresolved. V lost 1 base and J lost 11, with 14 bases in between. The CDR3 spans 13 residues. Germline V lookup: CDR1 MNHNS, CDR2 SASEGT. In DNA form, the CDR3 reads TGTGCCAGCAGTGAAGTCCCTAGCGCCCGGGCTTTCTTT. Encoded protein: CASSEVPSARAFF.

V and J are TRBV7-9 and TRBJ2-5, with 9 bases matching TRBD1. Germline CDR1 and CDR2: SEHNR and FQNEAQ (reference sequence). Trimming took 1 base from V and 5 from J; bases not matched to a gene: 11. CDR3 length: 17 amino acids. The CDR3 nucleotides read TGTGCCAGCAGCTTAGGGTCCTTACGGGACAGGGTTGAGACCCAGTACTTC. Its protein is CASSLGSLRDRVETQYF.

The genes are TRBV13 and TRBJ2-1; 11 bases map to TRBD2. With 6 bases clipped from V and 7 bases from J, the junction kept 14 bases outside the gene matches. The germline gives CDR1 PRHDT, CDR2 FYEKMQ (reference sequence). The CDR3 spans 17 residues. The CDR3: CASSFQLLAGAGNEQFF. The CDR3 nucleotides read TGTGCCAGCAGTTTCCAGTTACTAGCGGGGGCAGGGAATGAGCAGTTCTTC.

The chain links TRBV6-6 to TRBJ2-5; no firm D call. Per germline, CDR1 MNHNY and CDR2 SVGAGI (reference sequence). Trimming removed 8 bases at V and 1 base at J, with 8 bases between. The CDR3 has 12 amino acids. CDR3 region: CASGLSQETQYF. The CDR3 DNA follows: TGTGCCAGCGGCCTTTCCCAAGAGACCCAGTACTTC.

The chain employs TRBV6-5 and TRBJ1-4; no firm D call. V was pared by 6 bases and J by 3 bases, with 17 bases between. Germline V gene lookup returns CDR1 MNHEY and CDR2 SVGAGI. This CDR3 spans 16 amino acids. CDR3: CASRYIFGEANEKLFF. The CDR3 nucleotides read TGTGCCAGCAGGTACATTTTCGGGGAGGCTAATGAAAAACTGTTTTTT.

V is TRBV4-2 and J is TRBJ2-7; TRBD2 matches 7 bases. CDR1 LGHNA and CDR2 YNFKEQ come from the germline V gene. There are 15 residues in the CDR3. Unmatched junction bases numbered 8, after V lost 1 base and J lost 5 bases. This CDR3 reads CASSQASGTGHEQYF. The CDR3 bases are TGTGCCAGCAGCCAAGCCAGCGGGACCGGCCACGAGCAGTACTTC.

The chain employs TRBV18 and TRBJ2-1; the D gene is possibly TRBD2 (6 bases). The CDR3 runs 12 residues. Germline values: CDR1 KGHSH, CDR2 LQKENI. V lost 5 bases and J 8 bases, leaving 10 bases between the germline ends. The chain's CDR3 is CASSKGLHEQFF. Written as DNA, the CDR3 is TGTGCCAGCTCAAAGGGACTGCATGAGCAGTTCTTC.

The chain is built from TRBV5-4 and TRBJ1-2; D is unclear. V was shortened by 3 bases and J by 8 bases, with 14 bases between the two germline ends. This CDR3 contains 13 residues. Germline loops: CDR1 SGHNT, CDR2 YYREEE (reference sequence). This CDR3 is CASSWAGRSGYTF. CDR3 DNA sequence: TGTGCCAGCAGCTGGGCGGGGAGGAGCGGCTACACCTTC.

This rearrangement joins TRBV19 to TRBJ2-4; D is perhaps TRBD2 (5 bases). This CDR3 region has 11 residues. V lost 3 bases and J lost 16, with 13 bases in between. CDR1 is LNHDA, CDR2 SQIVND, per germline (reference sequence). CDR3 DNA sequence: TGTGCCAGTAGTATCACCGGGATCAATTACTTC. This gives the protein CASSITGINYF.

This clone occurred once. The chain recombines TRBV7-9 with TRBJ2-3, with D perhaps TRBD1 (6 bases). The V gene's germline CDR1 is SEHNR and CDR2 FQNEAQ (reference sequence). With 6 bases removed from V and 4 bases from J, the gap between germline ends came to 14 bases. CDR3 size: 14 residues. The CDR3 protein is CASRETGTADTQYF. The CDR3 DNA follows: TGTGCCAGCAGGGAAACAGGGACGGCAGATACGCAGTATTTT. Combining the CDR3 with reference TRBV7-9 and TRBJ2-3 gives the whole variable domain DTGVSQNPRHKITKRGQNVTFRCDPISEHNRLYWYRQTLGQGPEFLTYFQNEAQLEKSRLLSDRFSAERPKGSFSTLEIQRTEQGDSAMYLCASRETGTADTQYFGPGTRLTVL.

The chain is built from TRBV19 and TRBJ1-2, with D possibly matching TRBD1 (5 bases). CDR1 and CDR2 (germline): LNHDA, SQIVND (reference sequence). Trimming took 3 bases from V and 4 from J, leaving 9 bases between them. The CDR3 totals 13 residues. The CDR3 spells CASSMGQTYGYTF. For the CDR3, the DNA is TGTGCCAGTAGTATGGGGCAGACCTATGGCTACACCTTC.

The J gene is TRBJ2-5, the V gene TRBV6-6; D remains ambiguous. The CDR3 loop spans 16 amino acids. The V end lost 2 bases, the J end lost 5 bases, and 18 bases lay between the germline ends. CDR1 and CDR2 (germline): MNHNY, SVGAGI (reference sequence). The CDR3 coding sequence is TGTGCCAGCAGTTACGAGCCGACGGAGTCCTGGGAGACCCAGTACTTC. Protein product: CASSYEPTESWETQYF.

The chain uses TRBV4-1 and TRBJ2-1; TRBD2 matches 8 bases. The CDR3 length is 17 residues. V dropped 4 bases and J dropped 0; count of bases not matched to a gene: 8. Germline V CDR1 and CDR2: MGHRA, YSYEKL. DNA for the CDR3: TGCGCCAGCAGCCGGGCGGGAGGTGTTGGCTCCTACAATGAGCAGTTCTTC. Residues: CASSRAGGVGSYNEQFF.

The chain is built from TRBV4-2 and TRBJ1-1; weak D call: TRBD1 (6 bases). V was cut by 2 bases and J by 6 bases, with 16 bases left in between. The CDR3 is made up of 15 amino acids. In germline, CDR1 is LGHNA, CDR2 YNFKEQ. The CDR3 DNA sequence: TGTGCCAGCAGCCAATCCGGGGGGCGCGGGGCTGAAGCTTTCTTT. This translates into CASSQSGGRGAEAFF.

This chain joins TRBV7-8 and TRBJ2-7, with 12 bases matching TRBD2. CDR3 size: 18 residues. Germline CDR1 reads SGHVS; CDR2 reads FQNEAQ. The trim removed 1 base at V and 0 bases at J, leaving 7 bases unmatched. The CDR3 nucleotides are TGTGCCAGCAGCTTAGACGGGACTAGCGGGCCCACCTCCTACGAGCAGTACTTC. Translating it yields CASSLDGTSGPTSYEQYF.

The chain joins TRBV7-9 to TRBJ2-1; TRBD2 aligns across 8 bases. V trimming: 6 bases; J trimming: 8 bases; junction bases outside the gene matches: 15. The CDR3 totals 16 residues. Germline CDR1 is SEHNR and CDR2 is FQNEAQ (reference sequence). CDR3 sequence: CASSPTPSGWFDEQFF. The CDR3 DNA sequence: TGTGCCAGCAGTCCGACCCCTAGCGGGTGGTTTGATGAGCAGTTCTTC.

The rearrangement uses TRBV7-3 and TRBJ2-3, with 8 bases aligning to TRBD2. From germline, CDR1 is SGHTA and CDR2 FQGTGA. V shed 3 bases and J 0 bases; nucleotides not matched to a gene: 5. The CDR3 is made up of 16 amino acids. The CDR3 DNA sequence: TGTGCCAGCAGCTTCGTAGCGGGATCTAGCACAGATACGCAGTATTTT. Translating gives CASSFVAGSSTDTQYF.

This clone was counted between two and nine times. The J gene is TRBJ2-7, the V gene TRBV7-9; 13 bases are a match to TRBD2. Germline V gives CDR1 SEHNR, CDR2 FQNEAQ (reference sequence). The CDR3 has 19 residues. J was trimmed by 1 base and V by 5 bases; bases with no gene match: 14. CDR3 nucleotide sequence: TGTGCCAGCAGCCCTCAGAGGACTAGCGGGAGAGGCTTATCCTACGAGCAGTACTTC. Translation gives CASSPQRTSGRGLSYEQYF.

As concerns this clone: Germline and junction disagree at one end, which may indicate a read error. The rearrangement joins TRBV7-9 to TRBJ1-1; 7 nucleotides match TRBD1. The length of the CDR3 is 14 residues. Germline CDR1 reads SEHNR; CDR2 reads FQNEAQ (reference sequence). The CDR3 protein is CSSSHGDRNTEAFF. CDR3 coding DNA: TGTTCCAGCAGCCACGGGGACAGGAACACTGAAGCTTTCTTT.

The rearrangement joins TRBV5-1 to TRBJ2-1, with 7 bases aligning to TRBD2. Unmatched junction bases numbered 1, after V lost 1 base and J lost 0 bases. The germline CDR1 and CDR2 sequences are SGHRS and YFSETQ. The CDR3 consists of 15 residues. CDR3 region: CASSLSGASYNEQFF. The DNA for the CDR3 is TGCGCCAGCAGCTTGAGCGGGGCCTCCTACAATGAGCAGTTCTTC.

The V call is TRBV11-2, the J call TRBJ2-3, with 9 bases fitting TRBD2. The CDR3 sequence is 18 residues long. In germline, CDR1 is SGHAT, CDR2 FQNNGV. J was trimmed by 4 bases and V by 1 base; bases with no gene match: 12. The CDR3 here is CASSLAMVLTSGPDTQYF. The CDR3 DNA sequence: TGTGCCAGCAGCTTAGCAATGGTCTTGACTAGCGGTCCAGATACGCAGTATTTT.

V usage is TRBV27 and J usage is TRBJ1-1; D might be TRBD1 (6 bases). Trimming shortened V by 1 base and J by 1 base, and 19 bases separated the two germline ends. Germline V lookup: CDR1 MNHEY, CDR2 SMNVEV (reference sequence). The CDR3 covers 18 residues. The CDR3 loop reads CASSLLRGRGLENTEAFF. The CDR3 nucleotides are TGTGCCAGCAGTTTATTAAGGGGCAGGGGTTTAGAGAACACTGAAGCTTTCTTT.

This clone appeared once. V usage is TRBV6-1 and J usage is TRBJ2-3; 9 bases align to TRBD1. The V gene's germline CDR1 is MNHNS and CDR2 SASEGT. V lost 6 bases to trimming and J lost 2 bases; unmatched junction nucleotides: 6. The CDR3 is 15 amino acids. The CDR3 DNA follows: TGTGCCAGCAGCGGGACAGGGCGATTCACAGATACGCAGTATTTT. This encodes CASSGTGRFTDTQYF.

This clone was detected a few times. The chain employs TRBV6-5 and TRBJ1-1; D uncertain. V was shortened by 4 bases and J by 5 bases, with 5 bases between the two germline ends. This CDR3 is 11 amino acids long. The germline CDR1 and CDR2 sequences are MNHEY and SVGAGI. The CDR3 loop reads CASSWQTEAFF. DNA of the CDR3: TGTGCCAGCAGTTGGCAGACTGAAGCTTTCTTT.

The chain couples TRBV18 to TRBJ1-4; TRBD1 matches 7 bases. After removal of 4 bases from V and 7 bases from J, the junction contained 9 bases not matched to a gene. The germline V gene encodes CDR1 KGHSH and CDR2 LQKENI. The CDR3 is 15 amino acids. DNA of the CDR3: TGTGCCAGCTCACAGGGCTCCGGGACAGTTGAAAAACTGTTTTTT. Translating it yields CASSQGSGTVEKLFF.

This clone was picked up one time. V usage is TRBV10-3 and J usage is TRBJ2-3; D is unclear. The CDR3 runs 11 residues. Germline CDR1 and CDR2: ENHRY and SYGVKD. Trimming shortened V by 8 bases and J by 5 bases, and 8 bases separated the two germline ends. CDR3 sequence: CAIGALDTQYF. CDR3 nucleotides: TGTGCCATCGGAGCGTTAGATACGCAGTATTTT.